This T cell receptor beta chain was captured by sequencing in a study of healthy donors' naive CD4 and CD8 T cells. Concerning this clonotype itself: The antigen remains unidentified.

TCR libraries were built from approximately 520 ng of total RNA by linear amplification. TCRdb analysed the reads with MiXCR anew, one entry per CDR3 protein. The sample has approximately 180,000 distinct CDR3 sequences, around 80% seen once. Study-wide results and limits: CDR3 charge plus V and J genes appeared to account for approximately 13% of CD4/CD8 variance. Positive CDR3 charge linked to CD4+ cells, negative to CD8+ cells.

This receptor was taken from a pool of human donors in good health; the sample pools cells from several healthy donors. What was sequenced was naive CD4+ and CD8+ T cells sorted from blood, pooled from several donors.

CDR3 residues: CASSIIGTGGYEQYF. DNA of the CDR3: TGTGCCAGTAGTATTATTGGGACAGGGGGCTACGAGCAGTACTTC. This sequence joins TRBV19 and TRBJ2-7, with 11 bases fitting TRBD1. The germline gives CDR1 LNHDA, CDR2 SQIVND (reference sequence). The CDR3 is made up of 15 amino acids. With 3 bases clipped from V and 3 bases from J, the junction kept 4 bases outside the gene matches.